These T cell receptor beta chains were read from a single sample in a study of OX40 agonist ivuxolimab in advanced cancers. Sequencing used immunoSEQ multiplex PCR; TCRdb keeps in-frame clones, though not all of them. Here the sample spans about 22,000 clones, 84% being singletons. This material consisted of CD4+ or CD8+ T cells sorted from blood, taken in a trial of the OX40 agonist ivuxolimab. The source of these receptors is an adult with an advanced solid tumor such as melanoma, head and neck, liver or kidney cancer. Both conserved end residues are part of each CDR3. A D gene is named only where the DNA matches it firmly. Part of the rows lack a size; the others show once, few, many or a class for expanded clones.

>TRBV11-2|TRBJ2-5|.|.
TGTGCCAGCAGCTTACCCTCCGACACGGGGGATAGGGAGACCCAGTACTTC
CASSLPSDTGDRETQYF
>TRBV7-6|TRBJ2-7|.|few
TGTGCCAGCAGTTCTGCACGGGGGAATTCCTACGAGCAGTACTTC
CASSSARGNSYEQYF
>TRBV27|TRBJ2-1|TRBD2|.
TGTGCCAGCAGTGTTAGCGGGGGGGCCTACAATGAGCAGTTCTTC
CASSVSGGAYNEQFF
>TRBV11-3|TRBJ2-7|.|.
TGTGCCAGCAGCTTGGAGGGGGCACTCTACGAGCAGTACTTC
CASSLEGALYEQYF
>TRBV7-6|TRBJ2-2|.|.
TGTGCCAGCAGTCTAGAAGGGGCCGGGGAGCTGTTTTTT
CASSLEGAGELFF
>TRBV2|TRBJ2-3|TRBD2|once
TGTGCCAGTAGCGGGGGGGCAACAGATACGCAGTATTTT
CASSGGATDTQYF
>TRBV11-2|TRBJ1-2|.|.
TGTGCCAGCAGCTTAGACCCTCCCTTCTATGGCTACACCTTC
CASSLDPPFYGYTF
>TRBV4-1|TRBJ2-2|TRBD1|.
TGCGCCAGCAGCCACCTCGGACAGGGCCTGGCCGGGGAGCTGTTTTTT
CASSHLGQGLAGELFF
>TRBV27|TRBJ2-1|.|few
TGTGCCAGCACCGCTCCCGCGGGCCTCTACAATGAGCAGTTCTTC
CASTAPAGLYNEQFF
>TRBV2|TRBJ1-1|.|.
TGTGCCAGCAGTGAAGAAAATTCGGACATGAACACTGAAGCTTTCTTT
CASSEENSDMNTEAFF
>TRBV2|TRBJ2-2|TRBD2|once
TGTGCCAGCAATCAGGACAGGGTGACTAGCGGGGGGCCTACCGGGGAGCTGTTTTTT
CASNQDRVTSGGPTGELFF
>TRBV7-6|TRBJ1-2|TRBD1|.
TGTGCCAGCAGCAACGGACAGGGTGGTGGCTACACCTTC
CASSNGQGGGYTF
>TRBV4-1|TRBJ2-7|.|.
TGCGCCAGCAGCCACCGGGCCCACTACGAGCAGTACTTC
CASSHRAHYEQYF
>TRBV4-1|TRBJ2-5|.|.
TGCGCCAGCAGCCAAGATGGGGGGTCGCAAGAGACCCAGTACTTC
CASSQDGGSQETQYF
>TRBV6-5|TRBJ2-5|TRBD2|.
TGTGCCAGCAGTTCCCGACTAGCGGGAGTGGAGACCCAGTACTTC
CASSSRLAGVETQYF
>TRBV30|TRBJ2-4|.|.
TGTGCCTGCGGGGCACAAAGCGGGAACATTCAGTACTTC
CACGAQSGNIQYF
>TRBV29-1|TRBJ1-6|TRBD1|.
TGCAGCCCATGGGACAGCTATAATTCACCCCTCCACTTT
CSPWDSYNSPLHF
>TRBV27|TRBJ1-2|TRBD1|.
TGTGCCAGCAGTTTCGTAGGGGGCGACTATGGCTACACCTTC
CASSFVGGDYGYTF
>TRBV7-9|TRBJ2-5|TRBD1|.
TGTGCCAGCAGCTATCCGGGACAGGGGATGGAGACCCAGTACTTC
CASSYPGQGMETQYF
>TRBV10-1|TRBJ2-3|.|.
TGCGCCAGCAGTGAGGCCAGGGTTACAGATACGCAGTATTTT
CASSEARVTDTQYF
>TRBV5-8|TRBJ2-3|TRBD2|.
TGTGCCAGCAGCCCTGATACTAGCGGGAGGGCCCCGCCAGATACGCAGTATTTT
CASSPDTSGRAPPDTQYF
>TRBV4-1|TRBJ1-1|.|.
TGCGCCAGCAGCCCTCCCCGGGGCACTGAAGCTTTCTTT
CASSPPRGTEAFF
>TRBV27|TRBJ2-3|TRBD2|.
TGTGCCAGCAGTTACCTGACTAGCGGGGGGTTAGATACGCAGTATTTT
CASSYLTSGGLDTQYF
>TRBV7-2|TRBJ2-5|TRBD2|.
TGTGCCAGCAGCTTAGGGACTAGGCGCCAAGAGACCCAGTACTTC
CASSLGTRRQETQYF
>TRBV2|TRBJ2-2|TRBD1|.
TGTGCCAGCAGGGTGACAGGGGGCCTAATGAGCGGGGAGCTGTTTTTT
CASRVTGGLMSGELFF
>TRBV7-6|TRBJ1-5|.|.
TGTGCCAGCAGCCCTGGACCTAGGGATCGAAAGGGGCCCCAGCATTTT
CASSPGPRDRKGPQHF
>TRBV13|TRBJ2-5|TRBD1|.
TGTGCCAGCAGCGGATCGGACAGGGGGCCCGAAGAGACCCAGTACTTC
CASSGSDRGPEETQYF
>TRBV9|TRBJ2-7|.|.
TGTGCCAGCAGCCGGACAGTTCACTCCTACGAGCAGTACTTC
CASSRTVHSYEQYF
>TRBV6-5|TRBJ1-2|.|.
TGTGCCAGCAGTTATCGTGGGACTCCCCTTGGCTACACCTTC
CASSYRGTPLGYTF
>TRBV13|TRBJ2-7|TRBD2|few
TGTGCCAGCAGCTTAGCACCTAGCGGGGCCTGGGGGGAGCAGTACTTC
CASSLAPSGAWGEQYF
>TRBV28|TRBJ2-7|.|.
TGTGCCAGCAGCCCCCTCGACAGGAGTTTCTACGAGCAGTACTTC
CASSPLDRSFYEQYF
>TRBV27|TRBJ2-3|.|once
TGTGCCAGCAGTTCAATAATTGGGAGAGATACGCAGTATTTT
CASSSIIGRDTQYF
>TRBV7-9|TRBJ2-1|TRBD2|.
TGTGCCAGCAGCCCCGTGGGTAGCGGGGGCTCCAACTCCTACAATGAGCAGTTCTTC
CASSPVGSGGSNSYNEQFF
>TRBV10-3|TRBJ2-7|TRBD1|once
TGTGCCATCAAGGGGAGACAGGGCTACGAGCAGTACTTC
CAIKGRQGYEQYF
>TRBV13|TRBJ2-5|.|few
TGTGCCAGCAGCTTAGGCCAGAGTTTCCAAGAGACCCAGTACTTC
CASSLGQSFQETQYF